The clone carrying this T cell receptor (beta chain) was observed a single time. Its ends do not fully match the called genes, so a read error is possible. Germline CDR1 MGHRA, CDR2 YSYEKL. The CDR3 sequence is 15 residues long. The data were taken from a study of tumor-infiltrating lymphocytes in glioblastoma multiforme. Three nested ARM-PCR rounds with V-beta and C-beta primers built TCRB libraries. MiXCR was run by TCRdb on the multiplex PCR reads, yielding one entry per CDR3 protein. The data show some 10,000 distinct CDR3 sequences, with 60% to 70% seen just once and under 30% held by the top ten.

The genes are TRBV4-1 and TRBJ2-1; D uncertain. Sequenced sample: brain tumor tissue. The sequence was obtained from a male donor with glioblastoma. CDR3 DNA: TGCGCCAGCAGCCGAGAAGAAAAGCCCTTTGATGAGCAGTTCTTT. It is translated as CASSREEKPFDEQFF.